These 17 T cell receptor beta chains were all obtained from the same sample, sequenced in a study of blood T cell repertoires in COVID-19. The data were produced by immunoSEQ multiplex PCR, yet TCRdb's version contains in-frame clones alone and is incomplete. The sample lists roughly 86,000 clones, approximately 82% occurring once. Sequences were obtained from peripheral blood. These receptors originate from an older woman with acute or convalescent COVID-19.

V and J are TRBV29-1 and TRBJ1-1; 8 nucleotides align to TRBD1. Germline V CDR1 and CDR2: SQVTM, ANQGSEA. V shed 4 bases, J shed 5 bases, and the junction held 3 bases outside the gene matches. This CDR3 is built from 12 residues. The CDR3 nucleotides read TGCAGCGTTGTACAGGGGGGTACTGAAGCTTTCTTT. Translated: CSVVQGGTEAFF.

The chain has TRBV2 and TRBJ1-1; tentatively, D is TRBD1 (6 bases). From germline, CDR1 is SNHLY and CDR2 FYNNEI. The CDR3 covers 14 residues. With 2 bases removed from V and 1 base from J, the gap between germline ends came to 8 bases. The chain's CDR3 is CASSEQGTNTEAFF. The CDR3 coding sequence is TGTGCCAGCAGTGAACAGGGGACGAACACTGAAGCTTTCTTT.

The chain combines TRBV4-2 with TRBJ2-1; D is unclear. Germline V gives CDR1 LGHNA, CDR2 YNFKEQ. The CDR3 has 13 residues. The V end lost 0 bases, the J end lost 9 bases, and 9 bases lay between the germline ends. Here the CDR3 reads CASSQDPTSEQFF. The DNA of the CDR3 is TGTGCCAGCAGCCAAGATCCTACGAGTGAGCAGTTCTTC.

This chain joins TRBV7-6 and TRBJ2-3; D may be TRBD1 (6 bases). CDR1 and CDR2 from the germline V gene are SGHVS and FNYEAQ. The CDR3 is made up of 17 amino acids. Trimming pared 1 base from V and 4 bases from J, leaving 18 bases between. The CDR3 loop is CASSLGQVRGAADTQYF. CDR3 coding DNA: TGTGCCAGCAGCTTAGGCCAGGTCAGGGGAGCCGCAGATACGCAGTATTTT.

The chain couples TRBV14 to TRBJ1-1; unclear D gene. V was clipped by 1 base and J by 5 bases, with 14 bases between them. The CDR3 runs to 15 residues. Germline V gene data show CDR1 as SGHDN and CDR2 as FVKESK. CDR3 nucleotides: TGTGCCAGCAGCCAAGGAGTGTGGAGGGCGACTGAAGCTTTCTTT. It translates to CASSQGVWRATEAFF.

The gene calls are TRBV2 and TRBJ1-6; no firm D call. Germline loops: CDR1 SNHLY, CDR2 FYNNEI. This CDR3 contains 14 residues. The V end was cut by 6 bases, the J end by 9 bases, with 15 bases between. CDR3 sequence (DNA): TGTGCCAGCAGGAATACGGAGAATAGTTCACCCCTCCACTTT. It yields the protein CASRNTENSSPLHF.

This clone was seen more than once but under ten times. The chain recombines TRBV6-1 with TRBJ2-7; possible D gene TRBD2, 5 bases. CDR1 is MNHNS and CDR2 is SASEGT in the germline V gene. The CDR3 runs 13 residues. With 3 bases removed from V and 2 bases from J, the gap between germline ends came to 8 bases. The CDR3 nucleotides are TGTGCCAGCAGTGACGCCGGGACCTACGAGCAGTACTTC. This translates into CASSDAGTYEQYF.

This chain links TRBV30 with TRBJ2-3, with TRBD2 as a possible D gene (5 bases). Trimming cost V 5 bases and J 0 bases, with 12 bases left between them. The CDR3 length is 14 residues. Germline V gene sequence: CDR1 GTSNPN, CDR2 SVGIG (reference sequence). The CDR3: CAWADSASTDTQYF. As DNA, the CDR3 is TGTGCCTGGGCGGACTCAGCTAGCACAGATACGCAGTATTTT.

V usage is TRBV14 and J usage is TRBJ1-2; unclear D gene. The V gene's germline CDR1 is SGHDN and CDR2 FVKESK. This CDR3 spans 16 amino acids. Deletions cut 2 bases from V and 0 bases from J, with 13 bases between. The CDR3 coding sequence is TGTGCCAGCAGCCAATCGGGGAACTTTGCTAACTATGGCTACACCTTC. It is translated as CASSQSGNFANYGYTF.

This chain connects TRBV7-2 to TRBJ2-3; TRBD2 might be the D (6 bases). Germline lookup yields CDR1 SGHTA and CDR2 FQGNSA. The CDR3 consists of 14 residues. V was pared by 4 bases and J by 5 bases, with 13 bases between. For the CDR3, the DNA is TGTGCCAGCAGCTCGGTCGGGGGTGAAGATACGCAGTATTTT. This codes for CASSSVGGEDTQYF.

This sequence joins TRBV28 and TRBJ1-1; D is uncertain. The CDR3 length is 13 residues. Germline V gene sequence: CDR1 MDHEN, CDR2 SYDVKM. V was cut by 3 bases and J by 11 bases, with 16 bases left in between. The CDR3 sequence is CASSLQTDYGAFF. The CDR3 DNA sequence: TGTGCCAGCAGTTTGCAGACGGACTATGGGGCTTTCTTT.

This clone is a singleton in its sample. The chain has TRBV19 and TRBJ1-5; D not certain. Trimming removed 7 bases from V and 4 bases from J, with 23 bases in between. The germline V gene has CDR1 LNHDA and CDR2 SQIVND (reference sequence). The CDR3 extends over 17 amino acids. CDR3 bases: TGTGCCAGTATGTTGGTCACTCCTTATCAGGCAAATCAGCCCCAGCATTTT. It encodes CASMLVTPYQANQPQHF.

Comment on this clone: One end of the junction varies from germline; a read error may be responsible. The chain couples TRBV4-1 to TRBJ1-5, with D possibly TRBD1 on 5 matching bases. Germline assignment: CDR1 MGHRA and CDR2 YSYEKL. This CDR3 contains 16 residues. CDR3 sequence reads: CASSKEGSGRDQPQHF. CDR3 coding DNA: TGCGCCAGCAGCAAAGAAGGGTCAGGGAGGGATCAGCCCCAGCATTTT.

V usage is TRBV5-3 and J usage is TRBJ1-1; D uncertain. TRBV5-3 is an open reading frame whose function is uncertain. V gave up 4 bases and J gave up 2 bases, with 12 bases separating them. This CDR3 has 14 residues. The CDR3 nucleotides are TGTGCCAGAAGCCCACCCTCAACAAACACTGAAGCTTTCTTT. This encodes CARSPPSTNTEAFF.

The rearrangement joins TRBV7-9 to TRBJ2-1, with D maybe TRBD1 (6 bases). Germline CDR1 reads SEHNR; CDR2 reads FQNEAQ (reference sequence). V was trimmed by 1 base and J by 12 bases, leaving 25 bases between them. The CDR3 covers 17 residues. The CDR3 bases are TGTGCCAGCAGCTTAGGCGGTGCGCAAAGTAGTATAGGGGGGCAGTTCTTC. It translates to CASSLGGAQSSIGGQFF.

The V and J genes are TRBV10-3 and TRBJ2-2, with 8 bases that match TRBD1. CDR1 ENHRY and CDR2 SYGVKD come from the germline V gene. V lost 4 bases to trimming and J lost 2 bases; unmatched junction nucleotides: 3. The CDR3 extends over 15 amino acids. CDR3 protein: CAISVGTGNTGELFF. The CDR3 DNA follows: TGTGCCATCAGTGTAGGGACAGGCAACACCGGGGAGCTGTTTTTT.

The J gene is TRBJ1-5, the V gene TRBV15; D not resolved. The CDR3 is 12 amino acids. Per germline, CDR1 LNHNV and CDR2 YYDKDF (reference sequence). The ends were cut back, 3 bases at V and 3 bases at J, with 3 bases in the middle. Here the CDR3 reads CATSSINQPQHF. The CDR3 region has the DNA TGTGCCACCAGCAGCATCAATCAGCCCCAGCATTTT.